A selection of T cell receptor beta chains follows, all from one sample in a study of blood T cell repertoires in COVID-19. Some clones are missing from TCRdb's copy, which holds only in-frame ones; the method was immunoSEQ multiplex PCR. Here the sample spans approximately 68,000 clones, 82% being singletons. The sample comprised peripheral blood. The source is a man aged 80 or over with active COVID-19. CDR3s leave out the opening cysteine and the closing phenylalanine or tryptophan.

j_gene	len	v_gene	CDR3aa
TRBJ2-1	14	TRBV9	ASSETSGLSYNEQF
TRBJ1-1	10	TRBV7-9	ASSLPYGEAF
TRBJ2-7	11	TRBV6-5	ASSRDSIYEQY
TRBJ1-1	11	TRBV24-1	ATSDTTGPIAF
TRBJ2-7	14	TRBV9	ASSPRLNAGPNEQY
TRBJ1-1	11	TRBV7-3	ASSLGRNTEAF
TRBJ1-1	13	TRBV27	ASSLLGPENTEAF
TRBJ1-2	13	TRBV7-9	ASSLVGRAGYGYT
TRBJ1-5	13	TRBV5-1	ASSEGTVRGQPQH
TRBJ2-7	13	TRBV11-1	ASSSNNQGVYEQY